This T cell receptor beta chain was profiled in a study of Ad26.COV2.S vaccination and SARS-CoV-2 variants (dated by TCRdb to the early 2020s). With regard to the full study: Donors in the vaccine arm were drawn from COV1001, a phase I-IIa trial of Ad26.COV2.S in healthy adults that was multicentre, randomized, double-blind and placebo-controlled. Ad26.COV2.S was given intramuscularly at 5x10^10 or 1x10^11 viral particles, as a single shot or as two shots 56 days apart. TCRbeta repertoire sequencing served as the tool for gauging how specific and how broad the SARS-CoV-2-reactive T cell receptors were following Ad26.COV2.S vaccination. The TCR-sequenced set comprised approximately 30 samples: about 19 Ad26.COV2.S vaccine recipients, 5 placebo recipients and 8 SARS-CoV-2 convalescent individuals. Trial participants were randomized into five groups of five: low-dose or high-dose Ad26.COV2.S given once or twice, or placebo on both occasions. Throughout the experiments and outcome assessment, investigators stayed blinded to trial group allocation.

The CDR3 runs 14 residues from the cysteine to the phenylalanine. Only the CDR3 DNA stays, 42 bases, in frame from base 1. The germline V gene (reference sequence) provides CDR1 LNHDA and CDR2 SQIVND. The junction shows trimming of 5 bases on V and 0 bases on J, plus 10 bases between the germline ends. Summary of the overall study and its limitations: The study was not powered to compare responses between vaccine doses or regimens. After vaccination, spike-specific CD8+ and CD4+ T cell responses were reported to show substantial breadth. The authors noted that the TCR breadth and depth analyses may have underestimated total T cell responses. Compared with placebo recipients, Ad26.COV2.S recipients showed higher spike-specific TCR breadth (P = 0.0014). Vaccine and placebo recipients had comparable non-spike TCR breadth, which fits with the vaccine containing only spike.

This clone has only a few counts. It has no known antigen specificity. No qualities accompany the bases; no much larger clone lies one base away. The treatment or condition label for this specimen denotes: over 15 received Ad26.COV2.S at low or high dose, single or two shots; about 5 received placebo; per-sample allocation not given. Repertoires of vaccine and placebo recipients were sequenced from samples taken on day 63 after the first injection. Between 29 July and 7 August 2020, Cohort 1b enrolled 25 adults aged 18-55 years at one site in Boston, USA. Ad26.COV2.S was a replication-incompetent adenovirus type 26 vector that expressed a prefusion-stabilized SARS-CoV-2 spike protein derived from the original Wuhan strain. TCRbeta CDR3 regions were sequenced with the immunoSEQ Assay. After extraction, genomic DNA underwent amplification by bias-controlled multiplex PCR, followed by high-throughput sequencing. Processing in the source paper ran as follows. Collapsing and filtering of sequences were performed to quantify the absolute abundance of each unique TCRbeta CDR3 region. T cell fraction was estimated by normalization of TCRbeta template counts to usable DNA, with usable DNA being measured through amplification of reference genes present in all nucleated cells. Repertoire TCRs were annotated as SARS-CoV-2-specific by exact matching of V gene, CDR3 amino acid sequence and J gene to a known reactive TCR set. MIRA supplied the reference SARS-CoV-2 TCR set, which was filtered for enrichment in COVID-19-positive ImmuneCODE repertoires so that public or cross-reactive TCRs were removed. Based on the MIRA antigens, annotated TCRs were further analysed at the level of specific ORF or position within ORF. Breadth was defined as annotated unique rearrangements over total unique productive rearrangements; depth was the summed frequency of those rearrangements. Two-sided Wilcoxon rank-sum tests were used to compare TCR breadth between groups. This is the immuneACCESS table as TCRdb keeps it, with only in-frame sequences that have V and J called. A part of the clones is gone; compared with another copy, unresolved V genes explain less than half, and the rest is unexplained. For V, J and clone size, that table is used; D and trimming come from the DNA. In all, the sample holds some 390,000 clones, and 75% to 90% of those were seen once. More than 3% of the sample rests with the top ten.

The chain is assembled from TRBV19 and TRBJ1-2; too little of a D gene remains to name it. The specimen was peripheral blood, collected in a trial of Ad26.COV2.S vaccine versus placebo. The sequence came from a person aged 18-65 years who received the Ad26.COV2.S COVID-19 vaccine or a placebo. The CDR3 sequence is CASSPGNPNYGYTF. The DNA reads as follows: TGTGCCAGTAGTCCGGGGAATCCTAACTATGGCTACACCTTC.